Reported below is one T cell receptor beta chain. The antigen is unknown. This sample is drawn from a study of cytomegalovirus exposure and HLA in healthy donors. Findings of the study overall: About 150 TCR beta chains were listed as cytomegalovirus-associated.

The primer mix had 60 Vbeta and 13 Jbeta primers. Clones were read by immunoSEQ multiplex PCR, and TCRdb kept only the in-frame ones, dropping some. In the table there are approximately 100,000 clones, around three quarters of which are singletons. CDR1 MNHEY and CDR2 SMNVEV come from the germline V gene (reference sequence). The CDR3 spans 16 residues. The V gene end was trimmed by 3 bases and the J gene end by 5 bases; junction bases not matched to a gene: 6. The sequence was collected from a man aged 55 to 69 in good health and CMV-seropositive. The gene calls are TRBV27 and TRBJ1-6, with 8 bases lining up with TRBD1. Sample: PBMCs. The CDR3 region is CASSFERTGNNSPLHF. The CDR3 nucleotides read TGTGCCAGCAGTTTTGAACGGACAGGGAATAATTCACCCCTCCACTTT.